This TCR beta chain was found in a study of blood T cell repertoires in COVID-19. Study overall: Some COVID-19 samples were acute and others convalescent; all came from the United States, Italy and Spain.

TCRdb's table, derived via immunoSEQ multiplex PCR, lists solely in-frame clones and lacks some. The repertoire holds approximately 60,000 clones, with 80% to 90% as singletons. The germline V gene has CDR1 KGHSH and CDR2 LQKENI. The CDR3 spans 15 residues. Concerning this clone: At one end, the junction sequence differs from germline, possibly due to a read error.

The TCR originated in a human donor in a cohort sampled during active COVID-19. This rearrangement joins TRBV18 to TRBJ1-1; 7 bases are shared with TRBD1. The material sequenced was peripheral blood. The CDR3 nucleotides read TGTGCCAGCTCATCACCGGGACAGCTGAACACTGAAGCTTTCTTT. It codes for CASSSPGQLNTEAFF.